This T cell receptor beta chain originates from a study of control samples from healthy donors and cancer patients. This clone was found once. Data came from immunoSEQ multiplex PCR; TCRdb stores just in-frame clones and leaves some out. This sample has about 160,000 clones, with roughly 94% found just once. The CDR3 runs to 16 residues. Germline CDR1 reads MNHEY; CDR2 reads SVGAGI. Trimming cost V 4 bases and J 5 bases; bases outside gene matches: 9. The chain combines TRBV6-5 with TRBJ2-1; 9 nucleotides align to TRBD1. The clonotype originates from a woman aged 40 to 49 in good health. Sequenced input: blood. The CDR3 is CASSLTGTGNHNEQFF. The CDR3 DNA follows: TGTGCCAGCAGTTTAACCGGGACAGGGAATCACAATGAGCAGTTCTTC.